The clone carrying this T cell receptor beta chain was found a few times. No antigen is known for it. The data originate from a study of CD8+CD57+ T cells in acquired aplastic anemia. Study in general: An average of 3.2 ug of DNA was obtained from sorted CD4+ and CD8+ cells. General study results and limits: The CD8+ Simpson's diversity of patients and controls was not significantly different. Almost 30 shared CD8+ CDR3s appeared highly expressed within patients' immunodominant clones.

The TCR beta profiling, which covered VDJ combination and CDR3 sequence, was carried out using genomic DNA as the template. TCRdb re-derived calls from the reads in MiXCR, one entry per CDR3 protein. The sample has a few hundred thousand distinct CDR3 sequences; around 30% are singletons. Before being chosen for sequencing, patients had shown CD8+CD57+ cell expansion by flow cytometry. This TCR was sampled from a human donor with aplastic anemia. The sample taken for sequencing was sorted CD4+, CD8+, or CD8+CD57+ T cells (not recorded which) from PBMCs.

The CDR3 spells CASSLGRGVPRDTQYF. CDR3 nucleotide sequence: TGTGCCAGCAGCTTGGGGCGGGGGGTCCCTCGGGATACGCAGTATTTT. The chain carries TRBV25-1 and TRBJ2-3; 8 bases are a match to TRBD2. Germline V gives CDR1 MGHDK, CDR2 SYGVNS. With V trimmed by 6 bases and J by 6 bases, 14 bases remained unmatched. The CDR3 loop spans 16 amino acids.